The clone carrying this T cell receptor beta chain was picked up a small number of times. Germline V gene sequence: CDR1 MNHEY, CDR2 SVGAGI. The CDR3 runs to 15 residues. Trimming removed 6 bases from V and 5 bases from J; junction bases left unmatched: 11. The authors' processing: Researchers report that nucleated cell counts were estimated from reference gene primer amplification. Method: immunoSEQ multiplex PCR; TCRdb's copy keeps in-frame clones and lacks some. V, J and clone size are taken as reported in that table, and D and trimming were inferred from the DNA itself. The sample has about 340,000 clones; around 91% are singletons. These data are taken from a study of blood T cell repertoires in COVID-19. In the study overall: T cells, B-cell-depleted T cells, or PBMCs supplied cDNA or gDNA.

Sequencing was performed on peripheral blood. This clonotype was obtained from a woman between 18 and 30 years old who had recovered from COVID-19. This chain connects TRBV6-5 to TRBJ1-1; 8 bases are shared with TRBD1. The CDR3: CASRRDRRGGTEAFF. CDR3 nucleotide sequence: TGTGCCAGCAGAAGGGACAGGCGGGGAGGGACTGAAGCTTTCTTT.